The next 28 T cell receptor beta chains were all read from a single sample in a study of PD-1 blockade in classical Hodgkin lymphoma. Generated by immunoSEQ multiplex PCR, the TCRdb table keeps only in-frame clones and is missing some. Of tens of thousands of clones listed, roughly 78% were seen once; the top ten hold over 7.5%. The time point was: cycle 4 day 1 (C4D1), after 6 weeks of nivolumab. Relapses following autologous stem cell transplantation were seen in all patients, with brentuximab vedotin exposure varying. Source: peripheral blood mononuclear cells (PBMCs), taken before the fourth cycle of nivolumab. The receptors come from a human donor with classical Hodgkin lymphoma.

V usage is TRBV4-2 and J usage is TRBJ2-3, with 11 bases identical to TRBD2. Germline loops: CDR1 LGHNA, CDR2 YNFKEQ. The CDR3 is 18 amino acids. The V segment lost 0 bases and the J segment 6 bases; nucleotides outside the gene matches: 11. The CDR3 DNA reads TGTGCCAGCAGCCAAGAGGTTAGACTAGCGGGATACGGGGATACGCAGTATTTT. Residues: CASSQEVRLAGYGDTQYF.

This clone was picked up a small number of times. The chain links TRBV6-1 to TRBJ2-7, with 10 bases identical to TRBD2. CDR3 length: 14 amino acids. Germline V gene sequence: CDR1 MNHNS, CDR2 SASEGT. V lost 6 bases to trimming and J lost 4 bases; unmatched junction nucleotides: 6. The CDR3 nucleotides are TGTGCCAGCAGGGCAGCTAGCGGGAGTTACGAGCAGTACTTC. This gives the protein CASRAASGSYEQYF.

CDR3 sequence reads: CASSFTRLAGVSANTGELFF. The CDR3 DNA follows: TGCGCCAGCAGCTTCACCCGACTAGCGGGAGTTTCCGCGAACACCGGGGAGCTGTTTTTT. The chain recombines TRBV5-1 with TRBJ2-2; 12 positions match TRBD2. Trimming took 2 bases from V and 0 from J; bases not matched to a gene: 11. Germline CDR1 SGHRS, CDR2 YFSETQ. CDR3 length: 20 amino acids. Full variable domain (remainder filled in from reference TRBV5-1 and TRBJ2-2): KAGVTQTPRYLIKTRGQQVTLSCSPISGHRSVSWYQQTPGQGLQFLFEYFSETQRNKGNFPGRFSGRQFSNSRSEMNVSTLELGDSALYLCASSFTRLAGVSANTGELFFGEGSRLTVL.

The CDR3 bases are TGTGCCAGCAGCGTAGATGGGAATTTAGAGACCCAGTACTTC. It translates to CASSVDGNLETQYF. The chain couples TRBV9 to TRBJ2-5; D is undetermined. The CDR3 runs 14 residues. Looked up from germline, CDR1 is SGDLS and CDR2 is YYNGEE. The V end lost 0 bases, the J end lost 4 bases, and 10 bases lay between the germline ends. The full variable domain, completed using reference TRBV9 and TRBJ2-5, is DSGVTQTPKHLITATGQRVTLRCSPRSGDLSVYWYQQSLDQGLQFLIQYYNGEERAKGNILERFSAQQFPDLHSELNLSSLELGDSALYFCASSVDGNLETQYFGPGTRLLVL.

Only a few counts were recorded for this clone. Written as DNA, the CDR3 is TGTGCCAGCAGCTTGCCAGGGGTTAAGGCCGATCTTGGCTACACCTTC. This encodes CASSLPGVKADLGYTF. This chain connects TRBV5-4 to TRBJ1-2; D might be TRBD1 (6 bases). Per the germline V gene, CDR1 is SGHNT and CDR2 is YYREEE (reference sequence). V was cut by 1 base and J by 7 bases, with 20 bases left in between. The CDR3 has 16 amino acids.

This chain connects TRBV28 to TRBJ1-1, with D possibly being TRBD1 (6 bases). The V and J ends lost 6 bases and 1 base respectively, with 9 bases between them. The V gene's germline CDR1 is MDHEN and CDR2 SYDVKM. The CDR3 extends over 13 amino acids. CDR3 nucleotide sequence: TGTGCCAGCAGCCAACAGGGGAACACTGAAGCTTTCTTT. Translating it yields CASSQQGNTEAFF.

This chain joins TRBV6-5 and TRBJ1-1; tentatively, D is TRBD1 (5 bases). The CDR3 runs 13 residues. Germline CDR1 MNHEY, CDR2 SVGAGI. V was trimmed by 8 bases and J by 2 bases, leaving 12 bases between them. DNA for the CDR3: TGTGCCAGCGCGATGACAGCAAACACTGAAGCTTTCTTT. Its protein is CASAMTANTEAFF.

The rearrangement uses TRBV5-1 and TRBJ1-1; 8 nucleotides align to TRBD1. CDR1 is SGHRS and CDR2 is YFSETQ in the germline V gene. The CDR3 runs to 15 residues. Trimming cost V 4 bases and J 6 bases; bases outside gene matches: 11. The CDR3 region is CASSLGRTGGAEAFF. The CDR3 DNA follows: TGCGCCAGCAGCCTGGGGCGTACAGGGGGAGCTGAAGCTTTCTTT.

The chain carries TRBV12-5 and TRBJ1-2; no reliable D call. Trimming cost V 1 base and J 3 bases, with 15 bases left between them. There are 16 residues in the CDR3. In germline, CDR1 is LGHNT, CDR2 FRNRAP. The CDR3 reads CASGLASKAADYGYTF. DNA for the CDR3: TGTGCTAGTGGTTTGGCGTCGAAAGCGGCTGACTATGGCTACACCTTC.

This clone was seen more than once but under ten times. The chain recombines TRBV7-9 with TRBJ2-1; D gene uncertain. CDR3 length: 10 residues. Trimming removed 2 bases at V and 10 bases at J, with 3 bases between. Germline CDR1 and CDR2: SEHNR and FQNEAQ (reference sequence). In DNA form, the CDR3 reads TGTGCCAGCAGCTTACTAGAGCAGTTCTTC. Translated: CASSLLEQFF. The variable domain in full, with the rest retrieved from reference TRBV7-9 and TRBJ2-1, is DTGVSQNPRHKITKRGQNVTFRCDPISEHNRLYWYRQTLGQGPEFLTYFQNEAQLEKSRLLSDRFSAERPKGSFSTLEIQRTEQGDSAMYLCASSLLEQFFGPGTRLTVL.

This clone was seen more than once but under ten times. The chain recombines TRBV5-8 with TRBJ1-5; D is perhaps TRBD1 (6 bases). The CDR3 has 16 amino acids. CDR1 and CDR2 from the germline V gene are SGHTS and YDEGEE. V was cut by 1 base and J by 3 bases, with 14 bases left in between. The CDR3 DNA reads as TGTGCCAGCAGCTTGTGGGGGCAGCTTCACAATCAGCCCCAGCATTTT. It is translated as CASSLWGQLHNQPQHF.

This sequence joins TRBV7-8 and TRBJ2-7; D may be TRBD1 or TRBD2 (5 bases each). The germline CDR1 and CDR2 sequences are SGHVS and FQNEAQ. V lost 3 bases, J lost 1 base, and 10 bases lay in between. The length of the CDR3 is 14 residues. As DNA, the CDR3 is TGTGCCAGCAGCTTCAGCGAGGGGTCCTACGAGCAGTACTTC. Translating it yields CASSFSEGSYEQYF.

The table lists this clone with a count of one. The rearrangement joins TRBV11-2 to TRBJ2-3; TRBD2 agrees at 10 bases. Germline CDR1 and CDR2: SGHAT and FQNNGV. With V trimmed by 6 bases and J by 4 bases, 7 bases remained unmatched. This CDR3 is 15 amino acids long. CDR3 in DNA: TGTGCCAGCAGACCGGCTAGCGGGAGACCAGATACGCAGTATTTT. Its protein product is CASRPASGRPDTQYF.

The chain employs TRBV11-2 and TRBJ1-1; tentative D call: TRBD1 (5 bases). The CDR3 sequence is 13 residues long. Between the trimmed V and J ends, which lost 4 bases and 0 bases, there was a span of 6 bases. The germline V gene has CDR1 SGHAT and CDR2 FQNNGV. CDR3 in amino acids: CASSSGLNTEAFF. CDR3 bases: TGTGCCAGCAGCTCAGGGTTGAACACTGAAGCTTTCTTT.

The CDR3 is CASSSGRVPTEAFF. In nucleotides, the CDR3 is TGTGCCAGCAGCTCCGGACGGGTTCCCACTGAAGCTTTCTTT. The rearrangement links TRBV11-2 to TRBJ1-1; no clear D. The CDR3 is made up of 14 amino acids. Germline V gene lookup returns CDR1 SGHAT and CDR2 FQNNGV. The V end lost 4 bases, the J end lost 4 bases, and 13 bases lay between the germline ends.

The chain uses TRBV6-5 and TRBJ1-4; a possible D gene is TRBD1 (6 bases). The CDR3 contains 16 residues. Deletions cut 4 bases from V and 1 base from J, with 13 bases between. CDR1 is MNHEY and CDR2 is SVGAGI in the germline V gene. CDR3 in DNA: TGTGCCAGCAGTTCAACAGGGATTGGAACTAATGAAAAACTGTTTTTT. It codes for CASSSTGIGTNEKLFF.

J is TRBJ1-2 and V is TRBV6-5; a possible D gene is TRBD1 (6 bases). CDR3 length: 14 amino acids. With 2 bases removed from V and 4 bases from J, the gap between germline ends came to 11 bases. From germline, CDR1 is MNHEY and CDR2 SVGAGI. CDR3 in DNA: TGTGCCAGCAGTTACGAGGGGGGGGTCTATGGCTACACCTTC. This encodes CASSYEGGVYGYTF.

The genes are TRBV11-2 and TRBJ1-3, with unresolved D. With 5 bases removed from V and 4 bases from J, the gap between germline ends came to 12 bases. Germline V lookup: CDR1 SGHAT, CDR2 FQNNGV. The CDR3 spans 14 residues. For the CDR3, the DNA is TGTGCCAGCAGCCTAAGTTGGACGGGAAACACCATATATTTT. It encodes CASSLSWTGNTIYF.

The CDR3: CASSAGQALRTEAFF. Here the CDR3 DNA reads TGTGCCAGTAGTGCCGGACAGGCCCTCAGGACTGAAGCTTTCTTT. V usage is TRBV19 and J usage is TRBJ1-1; 7 bases fit TRBD1. V dropped 5 bases and J dropped 5; count of bases not matched to a gene: 11. The length of the CDR3 is 15 residues. CDR1 LNHDA and CDR2 SQIVND come from the germline V gene (reference sequence).

The CDR3 loop is CASSLTGGGGYNEQFF. The CDR3 DNA reads TGTGCCAGCAGCTTAACCGGAGGGGGCGGCTACAATGAGCAGTTCTTC. The gene calls are TRBV7-3 and TRBJ2-1; tentative D call: TRBD1 (7 bases). CDR1 SGHTA and CDR2 FQGTGA come from the germline V gene. The ends were cut back, 0 bases at V and 3 bases at J, with 12 bases in the middle. This CDR3 region has 16 residues.

V and J are TRBV4-1 and TRBJ2-5; D is unresolved. The V end was cut by 2 bases, the J end by 1 base, with 8 bases between. The CDR3 length is 14 residues. Germline CDR1 is MGHRA and CDR2 is YSYEKL. CDR3 DNA: TGCGCCAGCAGCCAACTGACGGGCCAAGAGACCCAGTACTTC. This gives the protein CASSQLTGQETQYF.

The chain employs TRBV6-4 and TRBJ2-3; 11 bases align to TRBD2. V shed 6 bases and J 3 bases; nucleotides not matched to a gene: 8. CDR3 length equals 16 residues. Germline assignment: CDR1 MRHNA and CDR2 SNTAGT. Here the CDR3 DNA reads TGTGCCAGCAGAATGACTAGCGGGGAATCGACAGATACGCAGTATTTT. It yields the protein CASRMTSGESTDTQYF.

This chain uses TRBV23-1 with TRBJ1-5, with TRBD1 identical over 7 bases. TRBV23-1 is reported as an ORF; its role is uncertain. This CDR3 has 18 amino acids. Trimming cost V 6 bases and J 2 bases; bases outside gene matches: 16. In nucleotides, the CDR3 is TGCGCCAGCAGGATTTTCGGATCGAGGGGGCTCGGCAATCAGCCCCAGCATTTT. Its protein product is CASRIFGSRGLGNQPQHF.

This clone showed up just a few times. The chain employs TRBV5-1 and TRBJ2-1, with 8 nucleotides matching TRBD1. V lost 4 bases and J lost 9; bases outside the gene matches: 12. The CDR3 contains 15 residues. The germline CDR1 and CDR2 sequences are SGHRS and YFSETQ. CDR3 in amino acids: CASSTRDRFSGEQFF. DNA for the CDR3: TGCGCCAGCAGCACCCGGGACAGGTTCTCTGGTGAGCAGTTCTTC.

The chain is built from TRBV6-6 and TRBJ1-5; D perhaps matches TRBD1 (6 bases). V was clipped by 7 bases and J by 10 bases, with 20 bases between them. From germline, CDR1 is MNHNY and CDR2 SVGAGI (reference sequence). The CDR3 contains 14 residues. CDR3 residues: CASNIGQPLGPQHF. The CDR3 DNA reads as TGTGCCAGCAACATCGGACAGCCCCTGGGACCCCAGCATTTT.

This chain links TRBV9 with TRBJ2-5, with 9 bases fitting TRBD2. J was trimmed by 1 base and V by 0 bases; bases with no gene match: 4. The CDR3 has 16 residues. The V gene's germline CDR1 is SGDLS and CDR2 YYNGEE. Here the CDR3 reads CASSVDAGGPQETQYF. The CDR3 DNA reads as TGTGCCAGCAGCGTAGATGCGGGGGGGCCCCAAGAGACCCAGTACTTC.

To note about this clone: In the same sample, other DNA sequences code for this CDR3. The V gene is TRBV5-1, the J gene TRBJ1-1; 7 bases are shared with TRBD1. This CDR3 has 14 residues. Germline V gene sequence: CDR1 SGHRS, CDR2 YFSETQ. V was clipped by 4 bases and J by 5 bases; unmatched bases: 8. Here the CDR3 reads CASSPTGLGTEAFF. The CDR3, as DNA: TGCGCCAGCAGCCCGACAGGGCTAGGGACTGAAGCTTTCTTT.

V usage is TRBV9 and J usage is TRBJ1-2; 7 nucleotides line up with TRBD1. This CDR3 is 15 amino acids long. Trimming at V came to 3 bases and at J to 3 bases, leaving 8 bases not matched to a gene. Germline assignment: CDR1 SGDLS and CDR2 YYNGEE. The CDR3 DNA reads TGTGCCAGCAGCGAATCCGGGACAGACCACTATGGCTACACCTTC. This codes for CASSESGTDHYGYTF.